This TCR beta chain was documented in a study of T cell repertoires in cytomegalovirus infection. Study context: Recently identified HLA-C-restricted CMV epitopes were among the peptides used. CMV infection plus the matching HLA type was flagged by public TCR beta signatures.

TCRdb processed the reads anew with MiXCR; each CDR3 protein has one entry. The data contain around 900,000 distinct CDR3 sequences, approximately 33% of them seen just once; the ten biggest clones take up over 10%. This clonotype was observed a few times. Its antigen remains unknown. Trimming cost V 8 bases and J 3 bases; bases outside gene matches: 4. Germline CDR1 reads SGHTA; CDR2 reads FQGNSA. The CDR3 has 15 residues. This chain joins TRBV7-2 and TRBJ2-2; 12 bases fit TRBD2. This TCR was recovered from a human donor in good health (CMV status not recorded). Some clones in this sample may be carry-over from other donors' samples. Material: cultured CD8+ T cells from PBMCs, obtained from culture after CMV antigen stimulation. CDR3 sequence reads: CASRTSGAYTGELFF. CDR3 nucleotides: TGTGCCAGCCGGACTAGCGGGGCTTACACCGGGGAGCTGTTTTTT.